This TCR beta chain was sequenced for a study of OX40 agonist ivuxolimab in advanced cancers. On the study more broadly: Ivuxolimab, which patients received intravenously every 2 weeks, was dosed at 0.01 to 10 mg/kg. Allowance was made for prior anti-PD-1, anti-PD-L1 or anti-CTLA-4 therapy, and about 40% had some.

Whole-study findings and limits: Clonal expansion among partial responders at 0.1-3.0 mg/kg ranked near the lowest. Clones of CD4+ and CD8+ blood T cells grew by week 6 at doses of 0.1 to 3.0 mg/kg.

As to this clone: Its antigen is undetermined.

The V segment lost 4 bases and the J segment 3 bases; nucleotides outside the gene matches: 3. CDR3 length: 15 residues. CDR1 is MNHEY and CDR2 is SVGAGI in the germline V gene. Assay: immunoSEQ multiplex PCR; the TCRdb copy retains only in-frame clones and omits some. This sample has around 56,000 clones, with about 76% found just once. The TCR comes from an adult with an advanced solid tumor such as melanoma, head and neck, liver or kidney cancer. The specimen comprised CD4+ or CD8+ T cells sorted from blood, sampled in a trial of the OX40 agonist ivuxolimab. The chain links TRBV6-5 to TRBJ1-3; 10 bases line up with TRBD1. CDR3 amino acids: CASSLTGGNGNTIYF. Written as DNA, the CDR3 is TGTGCCAGCAGTTTGACAGGGGGCAATGGAAACACCATATATTTT.